This T cell receptor (beta chain) was recorded in a study of cytomegalovirus exposure and HLA in healthy donors. Study-wide results and caveats: As a later analysis showed, a missense DCLRE1C variant was linked to trimming of TCR beta V- and J-genes. CMV serostatus was the only immune exposure information that was available. In a later analysis, at a false discovery rate of 0.05, approximately 16,000 TCR beta sequences matched HLA alleles. Among TCR sequences, most were rare, though some public TCRs appeared in many donors.

Per germline, CDR1 KGHSH and CDR2 LQKENI. With V trimmed by 2 bases and J by 3 bases, 4 bases remained unmatched. The CDR3 sequence is 15 residues long. PCR was performed using 60 Vbeta and 13 Jbeta primers. Using immunoSEQ multiplex PCR, the repertoire was profiled, and TCRdb retains in-frame clones only, with some absent. The sample data list about 88,000 clones. On this clone: The antigen remains unidentified.

Specimen: PBMCs. V and J are TRBV18 and TRBJ2-7; 10 nucleotides agree with TRBD1. This receptor was taken from a girl aged 5 to 17 in good health and CMV-seropositive. CDR3 DNA: TGTGCCAGCTCACCAGCGGGACAGGGGAACTACGAGCAGTACTTC. Its translation is CASSPAGQGNYEQYF.